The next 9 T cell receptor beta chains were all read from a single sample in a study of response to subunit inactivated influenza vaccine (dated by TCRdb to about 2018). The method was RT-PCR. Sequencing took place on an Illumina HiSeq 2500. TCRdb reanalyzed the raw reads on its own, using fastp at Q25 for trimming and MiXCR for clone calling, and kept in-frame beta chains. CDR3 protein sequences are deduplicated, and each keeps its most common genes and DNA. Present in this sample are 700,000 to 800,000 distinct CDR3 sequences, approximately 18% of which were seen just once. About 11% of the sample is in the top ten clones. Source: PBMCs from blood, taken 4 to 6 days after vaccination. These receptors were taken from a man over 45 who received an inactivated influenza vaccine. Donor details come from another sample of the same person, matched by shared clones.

CDR3 bases: TGCGCCAGCAGCCAAGATGGGAGAGGCGGCCAAGAGACCCAGTACTTC. This encodes CASSQDGRGGQETQYF. This chain joins TRBV4-3 and TRBJ2-5; D possibly corresponds to TRBD2 (5 bases). V lost 0 bases, J lost 1 base, and 12 bases lay in between. The germline V gene has CDR1 LGHNA and CDR2 YSLEER. This CDR3 is 16 amino acids long.

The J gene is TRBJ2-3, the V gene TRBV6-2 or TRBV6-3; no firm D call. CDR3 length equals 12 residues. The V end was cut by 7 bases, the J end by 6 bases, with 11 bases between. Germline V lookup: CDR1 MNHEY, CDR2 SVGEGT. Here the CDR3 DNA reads TGTGCCAGCAATACCGGAATGGATACGCAGTATTTT. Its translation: CASNTGMDTQYF.

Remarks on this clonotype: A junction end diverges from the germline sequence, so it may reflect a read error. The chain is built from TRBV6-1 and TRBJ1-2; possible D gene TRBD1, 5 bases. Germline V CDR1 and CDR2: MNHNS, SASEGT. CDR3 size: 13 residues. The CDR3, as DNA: TGTGCCAGCAGCCCTGGGGCTAACTATGGCTACTCCTTC. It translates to CASSPGANYGYSF.

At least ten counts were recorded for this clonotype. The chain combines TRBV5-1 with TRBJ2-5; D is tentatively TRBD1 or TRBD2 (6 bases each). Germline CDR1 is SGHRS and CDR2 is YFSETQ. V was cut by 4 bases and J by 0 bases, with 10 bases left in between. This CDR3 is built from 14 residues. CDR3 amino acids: CASSPRDNQETQYF. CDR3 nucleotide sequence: TGCGCCAGCAGCCCGCGGGACAACCAAGAGACCCAGTACTTC.

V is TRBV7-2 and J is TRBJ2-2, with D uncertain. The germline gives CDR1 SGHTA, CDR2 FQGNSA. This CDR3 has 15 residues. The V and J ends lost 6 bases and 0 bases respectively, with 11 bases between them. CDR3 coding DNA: TGTGCCAGCAGTTCATTTTCCGCGAACACCGGGGAGCTGTTTTTT. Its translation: CASSSFSANTGELFF.

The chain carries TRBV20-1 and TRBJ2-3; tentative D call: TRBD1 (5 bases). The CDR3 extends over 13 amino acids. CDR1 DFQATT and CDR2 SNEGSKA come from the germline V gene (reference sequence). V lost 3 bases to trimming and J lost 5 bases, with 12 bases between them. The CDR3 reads CSARISGRDTQYF. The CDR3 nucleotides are TGCAGTGCTAGGATCTCAGGGCGAGATACGCAGTATTTT.

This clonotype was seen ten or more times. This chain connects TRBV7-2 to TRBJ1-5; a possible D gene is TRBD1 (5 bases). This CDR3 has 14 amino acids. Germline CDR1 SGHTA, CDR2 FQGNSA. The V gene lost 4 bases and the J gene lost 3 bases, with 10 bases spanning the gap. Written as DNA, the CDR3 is TGTGCCAGCAGCTCGGGACGGAACAATCAGCCCCAGCATTTT. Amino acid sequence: CASSSGRNNQPQHF.

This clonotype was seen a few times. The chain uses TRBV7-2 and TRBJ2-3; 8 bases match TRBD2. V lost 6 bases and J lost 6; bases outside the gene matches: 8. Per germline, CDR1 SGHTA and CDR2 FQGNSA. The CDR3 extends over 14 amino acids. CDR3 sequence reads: CASRITSGSDTQYF. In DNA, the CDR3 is TGTGCCAGCAGGATAACTAGCGGTTCGGATACGCAGTATTTT.

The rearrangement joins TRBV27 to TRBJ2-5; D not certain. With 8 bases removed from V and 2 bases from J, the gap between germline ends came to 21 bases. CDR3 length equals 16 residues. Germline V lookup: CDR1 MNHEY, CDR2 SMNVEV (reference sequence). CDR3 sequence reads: CASSEIGSIGQETQYF. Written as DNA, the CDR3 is TGTGCCAGCTCTGAAATCGGCTCAATCGGACAAGAGACCCAGTACTTC.